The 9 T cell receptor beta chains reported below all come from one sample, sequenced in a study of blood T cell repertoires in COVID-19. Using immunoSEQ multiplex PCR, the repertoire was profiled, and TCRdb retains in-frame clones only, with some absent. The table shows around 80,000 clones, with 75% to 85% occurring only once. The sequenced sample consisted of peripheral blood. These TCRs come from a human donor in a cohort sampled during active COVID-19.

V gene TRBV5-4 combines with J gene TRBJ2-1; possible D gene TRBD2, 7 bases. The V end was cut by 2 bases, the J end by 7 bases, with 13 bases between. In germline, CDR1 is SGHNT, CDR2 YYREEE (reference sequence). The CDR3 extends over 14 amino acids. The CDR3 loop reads CASSLLARGNEQFF. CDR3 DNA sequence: TGTGCCAGCAGCTTACTAGCGAGGGGGAATGAGCAGTTCTTC.

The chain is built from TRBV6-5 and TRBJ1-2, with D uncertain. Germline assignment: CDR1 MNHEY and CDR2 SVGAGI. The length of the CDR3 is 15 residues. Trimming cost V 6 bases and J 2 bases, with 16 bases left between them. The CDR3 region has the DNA TGTGCCAGCAGCCGACGAAGGACTGAGAACTATGGCTACACCTTC. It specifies CASSRRRTENYGYTF.

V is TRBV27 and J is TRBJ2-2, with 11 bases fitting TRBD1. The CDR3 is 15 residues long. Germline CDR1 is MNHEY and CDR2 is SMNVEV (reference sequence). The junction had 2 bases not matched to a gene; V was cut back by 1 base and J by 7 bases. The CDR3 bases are TGTGCCAGCAGTTTATGGACAGGGGGCCACGGGGAGCTGTTTTTT. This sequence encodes CASSLWTGGHGELFF.

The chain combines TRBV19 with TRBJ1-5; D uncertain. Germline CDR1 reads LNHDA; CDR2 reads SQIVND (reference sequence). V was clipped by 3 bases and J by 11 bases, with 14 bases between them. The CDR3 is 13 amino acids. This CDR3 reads CASSILSRSSQHF. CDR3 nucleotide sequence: TGTGCCAGTAGTATCCTTAGCCGCTCGTCCCAGCATTTT. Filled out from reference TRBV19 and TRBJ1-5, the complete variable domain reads DGGITQSPKYLFRKEGQNVTLSCEQNLNHDAMYWYRQDPGQGLRLIYYSQIVNDFQKGDIAEGYSVSREKKESFPLTVTSAQKNPTAFYLCASSILSRSSQHFGDGTRLSIL.

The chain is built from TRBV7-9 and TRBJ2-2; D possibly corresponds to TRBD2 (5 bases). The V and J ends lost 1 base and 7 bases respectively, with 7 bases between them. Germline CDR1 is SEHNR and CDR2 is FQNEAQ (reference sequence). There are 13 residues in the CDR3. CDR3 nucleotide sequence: TGTGCCAGCAGCTTAGGAGGAGGCGGGGAGCTGTTTTTT. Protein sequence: CASSLGGGGELFF.

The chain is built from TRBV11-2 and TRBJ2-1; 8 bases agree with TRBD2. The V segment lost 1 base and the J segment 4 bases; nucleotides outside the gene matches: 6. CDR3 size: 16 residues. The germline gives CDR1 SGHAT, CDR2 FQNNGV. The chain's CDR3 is CASSLVGGGTYNEQFF. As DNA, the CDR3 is TGTGCCAGCAGCTTAGTGGGCGGGGGGACTTACAATGAGCAGTTCTTC.

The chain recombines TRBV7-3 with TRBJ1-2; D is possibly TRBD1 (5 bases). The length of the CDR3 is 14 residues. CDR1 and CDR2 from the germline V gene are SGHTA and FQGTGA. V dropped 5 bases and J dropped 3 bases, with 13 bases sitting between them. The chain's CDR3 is CASSRDGGDYGYTF. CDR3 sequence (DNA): TGTGCCAGCAGCCGCGACGGGGGGGACTATGGCTACACCTTC.

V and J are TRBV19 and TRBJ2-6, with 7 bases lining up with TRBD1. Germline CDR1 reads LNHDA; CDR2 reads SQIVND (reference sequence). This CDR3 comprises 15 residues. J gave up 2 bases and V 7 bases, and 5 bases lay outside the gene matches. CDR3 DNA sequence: TGTGCCAGTAATGAGGGGGCGGCTGGGGCCAACGTCCTGACTTTC. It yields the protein CASNEGAAGANVLTF.

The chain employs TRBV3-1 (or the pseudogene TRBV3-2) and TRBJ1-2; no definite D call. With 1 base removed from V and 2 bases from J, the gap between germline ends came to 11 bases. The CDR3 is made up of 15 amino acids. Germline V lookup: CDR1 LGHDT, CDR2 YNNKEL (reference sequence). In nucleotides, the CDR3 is TGTGCCAGCAGCCAAGTTTTAAGTCAGAACTATGGCTACACCTTC. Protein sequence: CASSQVLSQNYGYTF.